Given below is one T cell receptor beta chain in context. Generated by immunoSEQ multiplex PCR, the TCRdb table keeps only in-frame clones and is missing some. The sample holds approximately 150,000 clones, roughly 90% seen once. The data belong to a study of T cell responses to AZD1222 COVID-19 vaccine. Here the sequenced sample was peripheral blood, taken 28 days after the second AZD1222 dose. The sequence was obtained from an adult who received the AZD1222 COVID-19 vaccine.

The CDR3 DNA is TGTGCCAGCAGTTATCAAGGGACAGGAAGAAACACCATATATTTT. Its protein is CASSYQGTGRNTIYF. J is TRBJ1-3 and V is TRBV6-5; 8 bases fit TRBD1. Trimming cost V 3 bases and J 5 bases; bases outside gene matches: 6. This CDR3 has 15 amino acids. Germline lookup yields CDR1 MNHEY and CDR2 SVGAGI.